A single TCR beta chain is shown here with its context. This clonotype has just a few counts. No cognate antigen has been identified for it. Base qualities are not provided; no much larger clone lies one nucleotide away. Unmatched junction bases come to 5, with V trimmed by 0 bases and J by 3 bases. There are 15 amino acids in the CDR3, from cysteine to phenylalanine inclusive. Kept here is only the CDR3 DNA, which spans 45 bases and is read in frame from base 1. Library prep was done by 5' RACE. Sequencing instrument: Illumina HiSeq 2500. A second PCR of roughly 7 to 12 cycles was run with a J-beta primer mix and a sample-barcoded 5' primer. A template-switch 5' adaptor carrying 12 random nucleotides introduced a unique molecular identifier onto each TCR beta cDNA molecule. Each sample yielded at least 2.5 million CDR3-containing paired-end reads. First-strand cDNA was synthesized from all RNA with the Mint cDNA synthesis kit, primed by a TRBC-specific oligonucleotide. All cDNA was treated with uracil-DNA glycosylase and then went through a first 18-cycle PCR with the universal primers M1SS and BC2_uni_R. In the paper's pipeline: For normalization, 1 million high-quality reads were randomly selected from each sample, with every read carrying a distinct molecular identifier. Instead of being binned into consensus sequences, reads that shared molecular identifiers were thrown out. MiTCR, set to a Q25 quality threshold and the strictest error-elimination algorithm, was used for CDR3 identification, clonotype clustering and error correction. A nonparametric unseen species model with Euler transformation was used to estimate lower-bound total TCR beta diversity. TCRdb trimmed the raw reads at Q25, called clones with MiXCR and kept productive beta chains. Duplicate CDR3 protein sequences are folded into a single record with the most common DNA and genes. TCRdb, not the authors, supplied the V and J calls. The sample table lists around 750,000 distinct CDR3 sequences, about 55% of them with a count of one. In total, the top ten clones hold around 40% of the sample.

The data were taken from a study of blood T cells in healthy people across ages (dated by TCRdb to between 2014 and 2016). Context from the whole study: In model experiments, template switching captured roughly one uniquely barcoded TCR beta cDNA molecule for every two T cells. Using deep sequencing normalized with unique cDNA molecular identifiers, the study measured how TCR beta repertoire diversity changes with age. The donors were split into four age groups: young (average around 15 years), middle-aged (over 35), aged (approximately 60) and long-lived (approximately 80). To avoid experimental bias, donors of different ages were distributed randomly across sequencing lanes. Using the same blood draw, the study looked at two additional independent replicas of 1 million unique cDNA reads for two donors, one aged 18 to 30 and the other aged 80 or older. Overall results and qualifications from the work: Because profiling used bulk unsorted PBMCs, naive and antigen-experienced compartments could not be compared conclusively. Donor CMV infection status was unknown, potentially confounding age-related changes in expanded clonotypes. The long-lived group showed more naive CD4+ T cells, fewer expanded clones and increased TCR diversity than the aged group, suggesting age selection. A strong correlation was found between observed TCR beta diversity and the percentage of naive T cells measured by flow cytometry. Observed TCR beta diversity per million T cells fell roughly linearly with age, and a significant reduction was already apparent by age approximately 40. Estimates of total diversity from one million sequenced T cells were regarded as lower bounds and underestimates.

Donors were 39 systemically healthy Caucasian individuals from Russia aged roughly 6 to 90 years. About 10 milliliters of peripheral blood were collected from each donor into EDTA-treated Vacutainer tubes. Ficoll-Paque density-gradient centrifugation was used to isolate PBMCs, with at least 7 million per sample. Trizol reagent was used to extract total RNA from the PBMCs, yielding at least 5.5 micrograms per sample. Naive CD45RAhigh/CD27high T cell percentages were measured by flow cytometry on a PBMC aliquot from every donor. Sample: blood. Recombination joined TRBV12-3 or TRBV12-4 with TRBJ2-7, with 7 bases aligning to TRBD1. The receptor was isolated from a man aged 80 or over in good health. The DNA sequence is TGTGCCAGCAGTTTAGCAGGGGCAGGGGGCTACGAGCAGTACTTC. This sequence encodes CASSLAGAGGYEQYF.